This T cell receptor beta chain stems from a study of blood T cell repertoires in COVID-19. Authors' analysis steps: The authors estimated nucleated cell counts from reference gene primer amplification. Sequencing was performed with immunoSEQ multiplex PCR; in TCRdb, only in-frame clones are kept and a portion is missing. The V and J calls and the clone size are those of that table, but D and trimming were determined from the DNA. The top ten hold 10% of the sample, which has 65,000 or so clones, approximately 88% seen once. Those enrolled in Seattle joined during active infection and were followed longitudinally afterward. The source of this sequence is a man aged 25 to 40 with COVID-19, enrolled during active disease. Sequenced sample: peripheral blood.

The CDR3 DNA reads TGTGCCAGCAGACCTCGGGACAGGGGTACGGGGGCCTACACCTTC. It translates to CASRPRDRGTGAYTF. V usage is TRBV28 and J usage is TRBJ1-2; 10 positions match TRBD1. Germline V gene data show CDR1 as MDHEN and CDR2 as SYDVKM. The CDR3 sequence is 15 residues long. J was trimmed by 10 bases and V by 6 bases; bases with no gene match: 14.